A selection of T cell receptor beta chains follows, all from one sample in a study of shared clonotypes between healthy human individuals. Measured with immunoSEQ multiplex PCR; TCRdb has only the in-frame clones, and not every one. The sample includes roughly 1,500,000 clones, 97% to 99% of them seen just once. The material sequenced was naive CD4+ T cells sorted from blood. These receptors all come from a man under 40 in good health. Both conserved end residues are part of each CDR3. A D gene is named only where the DNA matches it firmly. Rows give clone size only sometimes, using once, few, many, or a class for an expanded clone.

j_gene | d_gene | abundance | v_gene | CDR3nt | CDR3aa
TRBJ2-5 | NA | NA | TRBV5-1 | TGCGCCAGCAGCCCCCGGACTAACCAAGAGACCCAGTACTTC | CASSPRTNQETQYF
TRBJ2-1 | NA | NA | TRBV11-2 | TGTGCCAGCCGCCGACTACAGGGAAACTACAATGAGCAGTTCTTC | CASRRLQGNYNEQFF
TRBJ1-1 | NA | NA | TRBV25-1 | TGTGCCAGCAGTGAATATTCGAAGGGTAACACTGAAGCTTTCTTT | CASSEYSKGNTEAFF
TRBJ1-1 | NA | NA | TRBV7-2 | TGTGCCAGCAGCCTTTTGACGGGGGGTGAAGCTTTCTTT | CASSLLTGGEAFF
TRBJ2-1 | NA | NA | TRBV5-1 | NA | CASSWGNGSAFF
TRBJ1-2 | NA | NA | TRBV11-2 | TGTGCCAGCAGCTTATTGGGCAGGAACTATGGCTACACCTTC | CASSLLGRNYGYTF
TRBJ2-7 | TRBD1 | NA | TRBV11-1 | TGTGCCAGCAGCTTCCAGACAGGGAACTACGAGCAGTACTTC | CASSFQTGNYEQYF
TRBJ1-3 | TRBD1 | once | TRBV7-9 | TGTGCCAGCAGCTTACCGGACAGGGGGACTGGAAACACCATATATTTT | CASSLPDRGTGNTIYF
TRBJ2-3 | TRBD2 | once | TRBV10-3 | TGTGCCACCGTCAAGCGGGAGGTTAGGGATACGCAGTATTTT | CATVKREVRDTQYF
TRBJ2-1 | NA | NA | TRBV7-3 | TGTGCCAGCAGCCCCCGATCCTACAATGAGCAGTTCTTC | CASSPRSYNEQFF
TRBJ1-2 | NA | NA | TRBV4-3 | TGCGCCAGCAGCCAAGGGGGCGCGGGAGGCTACACCTTC | CASSQGGAGGYTF
TRBJ1-4 | NA | NA | TRBV5-6 | TGTGCCAGCAGCATGACCCCAGCGACAACTAATGAAAAACTGTTTTTT | CASSMTPATTNEKLFF
TRBJ2-7 | NA | NA | TRBV14 | TGTGCCAGCAGCCAACCGGGCCCTTACGAGCAGTACTTC | CASSQPGPYEQYF
TRBJ1-2 | TRBD1 | once | TRBV28 | TGTGCCAGCAGCCCCGGGACAGGGATAGTCAAAGGTGGCTACACCTTC | CASSPGTGIVKGGYTF
TRBJ2-5 | NA | NA | TRBV19 | TGTGCCAGTAGTATAGTAGGGCAGACCCAGTACTTC | CASSIVGQTQYF
TRBJ2-7 | TRBD2 | NA | TRBV6-5 | TGTGCCAGCAGACCCCTAGCGGGAGCTGGGCACGAGCAGTACTTC | CASRPLAGAGHEQYF
TRBJ2-1 | TRBD2 | NA | TRBV7-9 | TGTGCCAGCAGCTCGCCTCCCCCGACTAGCGGGATAAACAATGAGCAGTTCTTC | CASSSPPPTSGINNEQFF
TRBJ2-1 | NA | NA | TRBV11-3 | TGTGCCAGCAGCTTCCTAGGGAGTGAGCAGTTCTTC | CASSFLGSEQFF
TRBJ1-1 | TRBD1 | NA | TRBV11-2 | TGTGCCAGCAGCTTTACAGGGGGCCTGAACACTGAAGCTTTCTTT | CASSFTGGLNTEAFF
TRBJ2-1 | TRBD2 | NA | TRBV27 | TGTGCCAGTCTAGCGGGAGGGCCCAGCTCCTACAATGAGCAGTTCTTC | CASLAGGPSSYNEQFF
TRBJ2-1 | NA | NA | TRBV5-4 | TGTGCCAGCAGCACGACGGCCCACGCCCCTTTGATTGGGAATGAGCAGTTCTTC | CASSTTAHAPLIGNEQFF
TRBJ2-2 | NA | NA | TRBV10-1 | TGCGCCAGCAGTGAGTCGACCGGGGAGCTGTTTTTT | CASSESTGELFF
TRBJ2-5 | NA | NA | TRBV5-1 | TGCGCCAGCGTGCGGGGGCGGCCCTCGCAAGAGACCCAGTACTTC | CASVRGRPSQETQYF
TRBJ2-2 | NA | NA | TRBV27 | TGTGCCAGCAGTAGAAACCAAGCGGGTCCCGGGGAGCTGTTTTTT | CASSRNQAGPGELFF
TRBJ2-7 | NA | once | TRBV20-1 | TGCAGTGCTACGCTCCCCGAGCAGTACTTC | CSATLPEQYF
TRBJ2-1 | NA | NA | TRBV29-1 | TGCAGCGTTGCCGAGGGGCTCTGGGACAATGAGCAGTTCTTC | CSVAEGLWDNEQFF
TRBJ1-5 | TRBD1 | once | TRBV7-8 | TGTGCCAGCACCCTATTGGGACAGGGGAATCAGCCCCAGCATTTT | CASTLLGQGNQPQHF
TRBJ1-4 | TRBD1 | NA | TRBV27 | TGTGCCAGCAGTTTGTACCCGGGACAGGGGGCCTTAGGGGCTGAAAAACTGTTTTTT | CASSLYPGQGALGAEKLFF
TRBJ2-3 | NA | NA | TRBV5-6 | TGTGCCAGCAGCTTGGAGGGGACAGATACGCAGTATTTT | CASSLEGTDTQYF
TRBJ2-3 | NA | NA | TRBV11-2 | TGTGCCAGCAGCTTAGGGAGCTTCCTGAGGGATACGCAGTATTTT | CASSLGSFLRDTQYF
TRBJ2-7 | NA | NA | TRBV2 | TGTGCCAGCAGTGCCCGGACGGCTGACCGCTACGAGCAGTACTTC | CASSARTADRYEQYF
TRBJ2-1 | NA | NA | TRBV4-1 | TGCGCCAGCAGCCAAGATCTCGGGGTATTTCTACGATTGGAGCAGTTCTTC | CASSQDLGVFLRLEQFF
TRBJ2-7 | NA | NA | TRBV7-2 | TGTGCCAGCAGCCGAAGGGGCGGCGAGCAGTACTTC | CASSRRGGEQYF
TRBJ2-1 | TRBD2 | NA | TRBV2 | TGTGCCAGCAGTGCGGGGCTAGCGGGAGGTTCGAGGTTCTTC | CASSAGLAGGSRFF
TRBJ2-6 | TRBD2 | NA | TRBV11-2 | TGTGCCAGCAGCATAGGGACTACCCTCGCCAACGTCCTGACTTTC | CASSIGTTLANVLTF
TRBJ2-2 | NA | NA | TRBV7-8 | TGTGCCAGCAGGACACTCGGGGGCTCGACCGGGGAGCTGTTTTTT | CASRTLGGSTGELFF
TRBJ2-1 | TRBD1 | NA | TRBV9 | TGTGCCAGCAGCGTAGCCCCCCGGGACAGGGGGGATGAGCAGTTCTTC | CASSVAPRDRGDEQFF
TRBJ2-1 | NA | NA | TRBV9 | TGTGCCAGCAGCGTAGTTCCAGGGTACCACAATGAGCAGTTCTTC | CASSVVPGYHNEQFF
TRBJ1-1 | NA | NA | TRBV5-1 | TGCGCCAGCAGCTCGGCAGGGCCGAACACTGAAGCTTTCTTT | CASSSAGPNTEAFF
TRBJ1-1 | NA | NA | TRBV18 | TGTGCCAGCTCTACGGGACACCCTGAAGCTTTCTTT | CASSTGHPEAFF
TRBJ2-6 | NA | NA | TRBV7-3 | TGTGCCAGCAGCTCAGGGGGGGTTGGGGCCAACGTCCTGACTTTC | CASSSGGVGANVLTF
TRBJ1-4 | TRBD1 | NA | TRBV7-9 | TGTGCCAGCAGCCCTGGACAGGGGGGGAATGAAAAACTGTTTTTT | CASSPGQGGNEKLFF
TRBJ1-3 | NA | NA | TRBV13 | TGTGCCAGCAGCTTAGGGGTTAGGGTGAGGAACACCATATATTTT | CASSLGVRVRNTIYF
TRBJ2-7 | NA | NA | TRBV28 | TGTGCCAGCAGTTCTGGCCAGGGGCCATACGAGCAGTACTTC | CASSSGQGPYEQYF
TRBJ1-2 | TRBD1 | NA | TRBV18 | TGTGCCAGCTCCCCGACAGGGAACGGCTACACCTTC | CASSPTGNGYTF
TRBJ1-3 | NA | NA | TRBV7-8 | TGTGCCAGCAGCTTAGTCTCCGTCGGGGGAAACACCATATATTTT | CASSLVSVGGNTIYF
TRBJ2-5 | TRBD1 | NA | TRBV28 | TGTGCCAGCAGTCCCGGGACAGGTTTCGTAGAGACCCAGTACTTC | CASSPGTGFVETQYF
TRBJ2-5 | NA | once | TRBV28 | TGTGCCAGCACCATTTCTTTAGGTGGGCACCAAGAGACCCAGTACTTC | CASTISLGGHQETQYF
TRBJ2-7 | TRBD1 | NA | TRBV19 | TGTGCCAGTAGTATCACCGGGACAGGAATTGAGCAGTACTTC | CASSITGTGIEQYF
TRBJ2-1 | TRBD2 | few | TRBV5-4 | TGTGCCAGCAGCCTAGCGGGAGGGCCACACAATGAGCAGTTCTTC | CASSLAGGPHNEQFF
TRBJ1-2 | TRBD1 | NA | TRBV6-5 | TGTGCCAGCAAGGGACAGTCCTATGGCTACACCTTC | CASKGQSYGYTF
TRBJ1-1 | NA | NA | TRBV5-1 | TGCGCCAGCAGCCCGGGACCGACTGAAGCTTTCTTT | CASSPGPTEAFF
TRBJ2-7 | NA | NA | TRBV28 | TGTGCCAGCAGTTTCCCCCCCCCACAGGGCTACGAGCAGTACTTC | CASSFPPPQGYEQYF
TRBJ2-2 | NA | NA | TRBV18 | TGTGCCAGCTCACCACCCCGGGACACCGGGGAGCTGTTTTTT | CASSPPRDTGELFF
TRBJ2-7 | NA | NA | TRBV2 | TGTGCCAGCAGTATGGTCGGGGAAAGCTACGAGCAGTACTTC | CASSMVGESYEQYF
TRBJ2-7 | NA | NA | TRBV15 | TGTGCCACCAGCAGACAAATTGGCGAGCAGTACTTC | CATSRQIGEQYF
TRBJ2-5 | NA | NA | TRBV11-2 | TGTGCCAGCAGCTCGACAGGCTACCAAGAGACCCAGTACTTC | CASSSTGYQETQYF
TRBJ2-1 | NA | NA | TRBV7-6 | TGTGCCAGCAGCGTCGACAAAGCCCCGAGCTCCTACAATGAGCAGTTCTTC | CASSVDKAPSSYNEQFF